The 13 T cell receptor beta chains listed next were all sequenced from one sample in a study of response to subunit inactivated influenza vaccine. TCRdb used MiXCR to reprocess the RT-PCR reads, holding one entry per CDR3 protein. Here the sample spans around 530,000 distinct CDR3 sequences, 12% being singletons. Sequencing was performed on PBMCs from blood, taken on the day of vaccination. Receptors were obtained from a man aged 50-60 years who received an inactivated influenza vaccine.

This chain links TRBV5-1 with TRBJ2-7, with D possibly TRBD1 on 6 matching bases. CDR3 length: 16 amino acids. Germline CDR1 SGHRS, CDR2 YFSETQ. Trimming cost V 4 bases and J 3 bases, with 20 bases left between them. CDR3: CASSLPGAIDDYEQYF. The CDR3 coding sequence is TGCGCCAGCAGCCTCCCAGGGGCCATCGACGACTACGAGCAGTACTTC. The full variable domain, rest sourced from reference TRBV5-1 and TRBJ2-7, is KAGVTQTPRYLIKTRGQQVTLSCSPISGHRSVSWYQQTPGQGLQFLFEYFSETQRNKGNFPGRFSGRQFSNSRSEMNVSTLELGDSALYLCASSLPGAIDDYEQYFGPGTRLTVT.

CDR3 region: CASSLVGTQEKLFF. The CDR3 DNA sequence: TGTGCCAGCAGCTTGGTGGGAACTCAGGAAAAACTGTTTTTT. V is TRBV7-8 and J is TRBJ1-4; D call uncertain. Germline-derived CDR1 and CDR2 are SGHVS and FQNEAQ. Trimming removed 3 bases at V and 8 bases at J, with 13 bases between. This CDR3 has 14 amino acids.

This clonotype was detected a few times. The chain is built from TRBV27 and TRBJ2-1, with D possibly matching TRBD2 (6 bases). V dropped 5 bases and J dropped 7 bases, with 18 bases sitting between them. The CDR3 spans 15 residues. Germline lookup yields CDR1 MNHEY and CDR2 SMNVEV (reference sequence). CDR3 amino acids: CASSTRLVLRNEQFF. In nucleotides, the CDR3 is TGTGCCAGCAGTACGAGACTAGTTTTAAGGAATGAGCAGTTCTTC.

This clonotype was recorded at least ten times. The J gene is TRBJ2-2, the V gene TRBV18, with D uncertain. Deletions cut 3 bases from V and 5 bases from J, with 13 bases between. CDR3 length: 15 amino acids. CDR1 is KGHSH and CDR2 is LQKENI in the germline V gene. CDR3 amino acids: CASSPSIPSTGELFF. Here the CDR3 DNA reads TGTGCCAGCTCACCTTCTATTCCGAGTACCGGGGAGCTGTTTTTT.

The sample holds a few counts of this clonotype. The chain joins TRBV28 to TRBJ2-3, with 7 bases identical to TRBD1. The V gene's germline CDR1 is MDHEN and CDR2 SYDVKM. The CDR3 runs 15 residues. The ends lost 6 bases at V and 2 bases at J; junction bases unmatched: 8. The DNA for the CDR3 is TGTGCCAGCAGCAGACGGACAGGAATCACAGATACGCAGTATTTT. It specifies CASSRRTGITDTQYF.

This clonotype was detected a few times. The chain uses TRBV6-5 and TRBJ2-7, with 7 bases aligning to TRBD2. Germline V CDR1 and CDR2: MNHEY, SVGAGI. J gave up 6 bases and V 0 bases, and 11 bases lay outside the gene matches. The CDR3 sequence is 16 residues long. The CDR3 nucleotides are TGTGCCAGCAGTTACTCCGGGACTAAACCTACCGGCGAGCAGTACTTC. Its translation: CASSYSGTKPTGEQYF.

A few counts support this clonotype. V gene TRBV29-1 combines with J gene TRBJ2-1; no definite D call. CDR1 SQVTM and CDR2 ANQGSEA come from the germline V gene. This CDR3 spans 12 amino acids. The V end lost 7 bases, the J end lost 6 bases, and 13 bases lay between the germline ends. The CDR3 spells CSASKGFNEQFF. Written as DNA, the CDR3 is TGCAGCGCCTCGAAGGGTTTCAATGAGCAGTTCTTC.

The genes are TRBV7-3 and TRBJ2-5; tentative D call: TRBD1 (5 bases). The CDR3 length is 14 residues. Trimming removed 5 bases from V and 2 bases from J, with 12 bases in between. In germline, CDR1 is SGHTA, CDR2 FQGTGA. The CDR3 nucleotides read TGTGCCAGCAGCCCTTTTCCAGGGCAAGAGACCCAGTACTTC. This translates into CASSPFPGQETQYF.

The sample holds many counts of this clonotype. The chain combines TRBV7-9 with TRBJ2-5, with TRBD2 matching over 7 bases. This CDR3 is 14 amino acids long. Trimming removed 5 bases from V and 1 base from J; junction bases left unmatched: 4. Looked up from germline, CDR1 is SEHNR and CDR2 is FQNEAQ (reference sequence). In nucleotides, the CDR3 is TGTGCCAGCAGCCGTCGGGGGGTCCAAGAGACCCAGTACTTC. Translated, it gives CASSRRGVQETQYF.

This clonotype has a handful of counts. This chain uses TRBV9 with TRBJ2-7; D uncertain. The CDR3 extends over 13 amino acids. CDR1 and CDR2 from the germline V gene are SGDLS and YYNGEE. V was pared by 0 bases and J by 5 bases, with 9 bases between. CDR3 nucleotide sequence: TGTGCCAGCAGCGTAGCGGGTTCTCACGAGCAGTACTTC. Its translation is CASSVAGSHEQYF. The entire variable domain, with the rest obtained from reference TRBV9 and TRBJ2-7, is as follows: DSGVTQTPKHLITATGQRVTLRCSPRSGDLSVYWYQQSLDQGLQFLIQYYNGEERAKGNILERFSAQQFPDLHSELNLSSLELGDSALYFCASSVAGSHEQYFGPGTRLTVT.

This clonotype has a handful of counts. The chain combines TRBV29-1 with TRBJ2-7; D uncertain. The CDR3 covers 11 residues. Looked up from germline, CDR1 is SQVTM and CDR2 is ANQGSEA. V lost 6 bases, J lost 7 bases, and 13 bases lay in between. In DNA, the CDR3 is TGCAGCGTCGCTTTCGCGCGGGAGCAGTACTTC. Amino acid sequence: CSVAFAREQYF.

This sequence joins TRBV7-9 and TRBJ2-2, with D uncertain. Trimming cost V 8 bases and J 4 bases, with 11 bases left between them. This CDR3 is 13 amino acids long. Germline V gene data show CDR1 as SEHNR and CDR2 as FQNEAQ (reference sequence). CDR3 protein: CASGEVFTGELFF. CDR3 nucleotide sequence: TGTGCCAGCGGAGAGGTGTTCACCGGGGAGCTGTTTTTT. The full variable domain, in which reference TRBV7-9 and TRBJ2-2 provide the parts outside the CDR3, is DTGVSQNPRHKITKRGQNVTFRCDPISEHNRLYWYRQTLGQGPEFLTYFQNEAQLEKSRLLSDRFSAERPKGSFSTLEIQRTEQGDSAMYLCASGEVFTGELFFGEGSRLTVL.

The chain has TRBV29-1 and TRBJ2-1, with D possibly matching TRBD2 (6 bases). Trimming pared 5 bases from V and 2 bases from J, leaving 10 bases between. CDR1 and CDR2 (germline): SQVTM, ANQGSEA. The CDR3 contains 13 residues. CDR3 in amino acids: CSVRGYPYNEQFF. The CDR3 DNA follows: TGCAGCGTTCGGGGGTACCCCTACAATGAGCAGTTCTTC.